This TCR beta chain was observed in a study of blood T cell repertoires in COVID-19. Study in general: Spain, Italy and the United States supplied samples that represented acute and convalescent COVID-19. Sample material is recorded as cDNA or gDNA derived from T cells, B-cell-depleted T cells, or PBMCs.

Study processing details: The assay estimated nucleated cells by amplifying reference gene primers. The assay was immunoSEQ multiplex PCR, and TCRdb's table has in-frame clones only and misses some. V, J and clone size were drawn from that table, and D and trimming were deduced from the DNA. The data hold roughly 220,000 clones, with roughly 80% observed a single time. Germline CDR1 and CDR2: DFQATT and SNEGSKA (reference sequence). Trimming removed 3 bases from V and 5 bases from J, with 16 bases in between. The CDR3 totals 14 residues. The chain links TRBV20-1 to TRBJ1-2, with D perhaps matching TRBD1 (5 bases). The sequenced sample consisted of peripheral blood. This TCR derives from a woman aged 55-70 years with acute or convalescent COVID-19. The CDR3 reads CSASHGGGEYGYTF. The CDR3 nucleotides read TGCAGTGCTAGTCATGGGGGGGGAGAATATGGCTACACCTTC.